This T cell receptor (beta chain) was obtained from a study of shared clonotypes between healthy human individuals. General study results and limits: In a handful of donors, approximately 5% of naive CD4 clonotypes appeared in common. For sorted subsets, rarefaction showed incomplete sequencing despite large depth.

The V gene's germline CDR1 is MNHNS and CDR2 SASEGT. Trimming cost V 2 bases and J 0 bases, with 15 bases left between them. The CDR3 loop spans 17 amino acids. Sorted-subset replicate PCR reactions were performed with about 200 ng DNA, corresponding to tens of thousands of T cell genomes. Per the authors' pipeline: With immunoSEQ giving junction-only sequences and no quality scores, filtering differed. Generated by immunoSEQ multiplex PCR, the TCRdb table keeps only in-frame clones and is missing some. V, J and clone size are those of that table, while D and trimming were read from the DNA. The profile shows over 2,000,000 clones, 93% of them singletons. Notes on this clone: The antigen is not known.

Naive CD8 cells lacked CD45RO and underwent positive selection for CCR7, leaving out terminally differentiated effector memory CD45RA+ cells. The sequenced sample was naive CD8+ T cells from PBMCs. This rearrangement joins TRBV6-1 to TRBJ2-3; a weak D match, TRBD1 (7 bases). This TCR derives from a man younger than 35 in good health. Some clones in this sample may be carry-over from other donors' samples. DNA for the CDR3: TGTGCCAGCAGTGAACTCCCCAGGGGGACTAGCACAGATACGCAGTATTTT. Translated, it gives CASSELPRGTSTDTQYF.